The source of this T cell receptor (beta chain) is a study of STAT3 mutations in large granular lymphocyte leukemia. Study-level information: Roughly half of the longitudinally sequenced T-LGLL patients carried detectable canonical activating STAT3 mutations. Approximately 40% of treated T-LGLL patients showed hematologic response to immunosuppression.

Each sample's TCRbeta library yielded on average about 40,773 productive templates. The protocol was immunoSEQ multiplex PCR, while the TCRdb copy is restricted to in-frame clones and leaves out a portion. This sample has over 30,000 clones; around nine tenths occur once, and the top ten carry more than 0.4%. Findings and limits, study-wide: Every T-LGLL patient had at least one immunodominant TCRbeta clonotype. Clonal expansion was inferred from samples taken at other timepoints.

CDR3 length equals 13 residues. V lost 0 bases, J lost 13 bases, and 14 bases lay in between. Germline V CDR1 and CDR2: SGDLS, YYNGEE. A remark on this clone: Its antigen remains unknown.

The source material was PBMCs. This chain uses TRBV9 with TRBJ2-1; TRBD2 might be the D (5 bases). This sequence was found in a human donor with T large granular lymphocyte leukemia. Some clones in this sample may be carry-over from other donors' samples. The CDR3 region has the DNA TGTGCCAGCAGCGTAGATGAACGGGGTGGTCAGTTCTTC. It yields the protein CASSVDERGGQFF.